This T cell receptor (beta chain) was recorded in a study of Graves' ophthalmopathy and Graves' hyperthyroidism. Study-wide points: Most expanded clonotypes in thyroid above 0.001 frequency also showed up in blood. The study's model predicted ophthalmopathy progression at 70.59% sensitivity and 72.22% specificity.

To note about this clonotype: Its antigen is currently unknown.

The authors amplified TCR beta CDR3 regions from RNA transcripts. Scientists carried out first-round RT-PCR using HTBI primers and then a second-round multiplex PCR. Using its own MiXCR run on the multiplex PCR reads, TCRdb lists one record per CDR3 protein. Of 200,000 to 250,000 distinct CDR3 sequences listed, 20% to 25% are singletons. Pregnancy or lactation, uncontrolled infections and other autoimmune diseases were grounds for excluding patients. PBMCs were obtained from 10 ml of fresh peripheral blood. Trimming left V 5 bases short and J 4 bases short, with 12 bases between. This CDR3 region has 14 residues.

The TCR was taken from a woman aged 45-65 years with Graves' ophthalmopathy. The chain couples TRBV12-3 or TRBV12-4 to TRBJ1-3, with a weak D call TRBD1 (6 bases). Sequencing input: peripheral blood. As DNA, the CDR3 is TGTGCCAGCAGTCCGACAGGCAACGGAAACACCATATATTTT. Amino acid sequence: CASSPTGNGNTIYF.